The clone carrying this T cell receptor beta chain was detected a few times. TCRdb redid the calling of the RT-PCR reads with MiXCR, one entry per CDR3 protein. The data show 15,000 to 25,000 distinct CDR3 sequences, about 5% seen once. This sample is part of a study of patients and donors after allogeneic stem cell transplantation. The CDR3 totals 15 residues. The V end lost 2 bases, the J end lost 3 bases, and 13 bases lay between the germline ends. CDR1 SGHNT and CDR2 YYREEE come from the germline V gene (reference sequence). The sequencing sample was made of blood, either unsorted or a sorted T cell fraction (not recorded which). The TCR comes from a human donor who was either an allogeneic HSCT recipient or a stem cell or donor lymphocyte infusion donor (not recorded which). It is not recorded whose cells these are; they may come from a transplant donor. V is TRBV5-4 and J is TRBJ2-3, with TRBD1 as a possible D gene (6 bases). Written as DNA, the CDR3 is TGTGCCAGCAGCTTAATAGGGGGTGGAACAGATACGCAGTATTTT. It yields the protein CASSLIGGGTDTQYF. Supplemented by reference TRBV5-4 and TRBJ2-3, the full variable domain reads ETGVTQSPTHLIKTRGQQVTLRCSSQSGHNTVSWYQQALGQGPQFIFQYYREEENGRGNFPPRFSGLQFPNYSSELNVNALELDDSALYLCASSLIGGGTDTQYFGPGTRLTVL.